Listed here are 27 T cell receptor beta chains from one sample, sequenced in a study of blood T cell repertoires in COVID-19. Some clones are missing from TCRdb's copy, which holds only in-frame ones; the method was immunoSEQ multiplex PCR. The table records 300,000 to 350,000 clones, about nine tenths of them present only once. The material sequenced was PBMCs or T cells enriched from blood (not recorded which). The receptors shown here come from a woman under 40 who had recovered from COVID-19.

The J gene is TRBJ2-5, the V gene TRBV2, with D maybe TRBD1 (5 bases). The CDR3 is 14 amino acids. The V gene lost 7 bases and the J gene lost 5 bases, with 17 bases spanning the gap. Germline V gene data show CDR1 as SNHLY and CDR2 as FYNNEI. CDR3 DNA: TGTGCCAGCAATTATGCAGGGCCAACGGAGACCCAGTACTTC. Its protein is CASNYAGPTETQYF.

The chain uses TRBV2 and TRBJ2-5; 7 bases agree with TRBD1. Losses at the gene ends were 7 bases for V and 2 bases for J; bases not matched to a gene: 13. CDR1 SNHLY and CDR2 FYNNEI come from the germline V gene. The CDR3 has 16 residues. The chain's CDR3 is CASTTGVGQRQETQYF. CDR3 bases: TGTGCCAGCACCACAGGGGTCGGCCAAAGACAAGAGACCCAGTACTTC.

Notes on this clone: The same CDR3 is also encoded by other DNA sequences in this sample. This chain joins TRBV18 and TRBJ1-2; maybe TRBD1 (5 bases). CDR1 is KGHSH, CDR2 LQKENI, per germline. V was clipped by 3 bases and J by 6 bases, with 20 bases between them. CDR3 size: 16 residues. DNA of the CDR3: TGTGCCAGCTCACCCCAAGTCGCCTCCCCAGGGAATGGCTACACCTTC. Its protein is CASSPQVASPGNGYTF.

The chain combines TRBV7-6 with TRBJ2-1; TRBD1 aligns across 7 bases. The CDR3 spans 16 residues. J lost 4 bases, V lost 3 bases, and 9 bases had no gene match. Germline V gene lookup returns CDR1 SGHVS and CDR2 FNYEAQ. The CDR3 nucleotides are TGTGCCAGCAGCTTGGGGACAGAAATACCTTACAATGAGCAGTTCTTC. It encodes CASSLGTEIPYNEQFF.

The CDR3 loop is CASSYSNSLSYEQYF. The CDR3 DNA is TGTGCCAGCAGTTACTCGAACAGTCTCTCCTACGAGCAGTACTTC. This chain links TRBV6-5 with TRBJ2-7; the D is unclear. Germline V gene data show CDR1 as MNHEY and CDR2 as SVGAGI. Trimming removed 0 bases at V and 0 bases at J, with 9 bases between. There are 15 residues in the CDR3.

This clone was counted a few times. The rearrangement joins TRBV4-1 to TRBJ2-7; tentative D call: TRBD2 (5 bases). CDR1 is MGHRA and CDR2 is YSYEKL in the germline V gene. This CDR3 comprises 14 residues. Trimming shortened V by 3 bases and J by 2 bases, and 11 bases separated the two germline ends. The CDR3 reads CASSQALGTYEQYF. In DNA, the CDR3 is TGCGCCAGCAGCCAGGCCCTCGGGACCTACGAGCAGTACTTC.

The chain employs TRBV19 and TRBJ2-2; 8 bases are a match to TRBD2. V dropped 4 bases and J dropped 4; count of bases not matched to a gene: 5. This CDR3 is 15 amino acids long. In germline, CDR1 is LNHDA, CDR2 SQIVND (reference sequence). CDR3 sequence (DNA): TGTGCCAGTAGTAACGGGAGGGCGGCCACCGGGGAGCTGTTTTTT. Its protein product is CASSNGRAATGELFF. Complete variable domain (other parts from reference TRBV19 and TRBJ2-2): DGGITQSPKYLFRKEGQNVTLSCEQNLNHDAMYWYRQDPGQGLRLIYYSQIVNDFQKGDIAEGYSVSREKKESFPLTVTSAQKNPTAFYLCASSNGRAATGELFFGEGSRLTVL.

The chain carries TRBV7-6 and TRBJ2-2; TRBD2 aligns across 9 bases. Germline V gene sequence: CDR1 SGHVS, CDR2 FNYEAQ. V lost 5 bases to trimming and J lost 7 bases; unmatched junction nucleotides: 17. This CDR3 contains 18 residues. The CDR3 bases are TGTGCCAGCAGCCCACCAATTAGAATAGCGGGAGTGCGCGGGGAGCTGTTTTTT. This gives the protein CASSPPIRIAGVRGELFF.

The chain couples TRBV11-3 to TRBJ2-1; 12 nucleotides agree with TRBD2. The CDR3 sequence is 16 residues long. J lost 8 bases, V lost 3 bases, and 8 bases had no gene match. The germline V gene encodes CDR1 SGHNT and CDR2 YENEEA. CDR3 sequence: CASSLSGTSGSHEQFF. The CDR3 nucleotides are TGTGCCAGCAGCTTGTCCGGGACTAGCGGGTCACATGAGCAGTTCTTC.

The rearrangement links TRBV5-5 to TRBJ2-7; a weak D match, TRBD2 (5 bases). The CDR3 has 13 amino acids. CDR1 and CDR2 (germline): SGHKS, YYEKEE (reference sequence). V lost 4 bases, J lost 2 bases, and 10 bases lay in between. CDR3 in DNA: TGTGCCAGCAGCGGAGGTCTCCCCTACGAGCAGTACTTC. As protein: CASSGGLPYEQYF.

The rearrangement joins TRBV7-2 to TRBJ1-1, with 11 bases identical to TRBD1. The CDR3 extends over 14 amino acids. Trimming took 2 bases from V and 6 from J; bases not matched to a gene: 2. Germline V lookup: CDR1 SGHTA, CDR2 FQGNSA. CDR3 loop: CASSLWTGGPEAFF. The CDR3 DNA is TGTGCCAGCAGCTTATGGACAGGGGGCCCTGAAGCTTTCTTT.

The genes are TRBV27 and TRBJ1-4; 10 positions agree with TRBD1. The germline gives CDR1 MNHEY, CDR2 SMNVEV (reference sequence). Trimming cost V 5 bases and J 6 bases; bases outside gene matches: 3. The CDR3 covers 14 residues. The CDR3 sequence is CASSPGTGDEKLFF. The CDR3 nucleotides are TGTGCCAGCAGTCCCGGGACAGGGGATGAAAAACTGTTTTTT. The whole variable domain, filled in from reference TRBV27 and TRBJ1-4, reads EAQVTQNPRYLITVTGKKLTVTCSQNMNHEYMSWYRQDPGLGLRQIYYSMNVEVTDKGDVPEGYKVSRKEKRNFPLILESPSPNQTSLYFCASSPGTGDEKLFFGSGTQLSVL.

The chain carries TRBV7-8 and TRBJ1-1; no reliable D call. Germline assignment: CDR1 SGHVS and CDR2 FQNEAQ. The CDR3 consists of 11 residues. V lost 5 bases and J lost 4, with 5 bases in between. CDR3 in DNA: TGTGCCAGCAGCCCGTTCACTGAAGCTTTCTTT. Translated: CASSPFTEAFF.

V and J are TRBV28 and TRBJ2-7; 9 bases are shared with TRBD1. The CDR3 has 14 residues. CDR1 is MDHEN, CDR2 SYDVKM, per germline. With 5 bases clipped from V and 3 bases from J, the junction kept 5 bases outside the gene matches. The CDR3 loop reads CASSPWDRDYEQYF. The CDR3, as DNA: TGTGCCAGCAGTCCCTGGGACAGGGACTACGAGCAGTACTTC.

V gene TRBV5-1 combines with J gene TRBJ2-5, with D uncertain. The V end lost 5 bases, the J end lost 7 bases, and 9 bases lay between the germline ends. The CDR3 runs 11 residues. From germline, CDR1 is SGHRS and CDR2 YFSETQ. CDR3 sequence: CASSNEVTQYF. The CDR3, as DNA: TGCGCCAGCAGTAATGAGGTGACCCAGTACTTC.

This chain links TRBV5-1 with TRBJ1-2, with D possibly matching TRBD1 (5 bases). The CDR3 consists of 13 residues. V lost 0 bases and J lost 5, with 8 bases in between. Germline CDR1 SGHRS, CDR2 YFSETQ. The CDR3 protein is CASSLAREYGYTF. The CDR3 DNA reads TGCGCCAGCAGCTTGGCCAGGGAATATGGCTACACCTTC.

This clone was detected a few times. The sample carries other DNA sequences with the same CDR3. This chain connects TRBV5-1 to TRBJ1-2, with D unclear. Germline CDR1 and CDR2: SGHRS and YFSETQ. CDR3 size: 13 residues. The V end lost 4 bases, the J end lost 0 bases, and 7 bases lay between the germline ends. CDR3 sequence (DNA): TGCGCCAGCAGCCCCGGTTCTAACTATGGCTACACCTTC. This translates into CASSPGSNYGYTF.

The CDR3 nucleotides are TGTGCCAGCAGCTTAGGAGGGGAGGATGGCTACACCTTC. Amino acid sequence: CASSLGGEDGYTF. The rearrangement links TRBV11-2 to TRBJ1-2; possibly TRBD1 for D (5 bases). Trimming shortened V by 1 base and J by 6 bases, and 9 bases separated the two germline ends. Germline CDR1 reads SGHAT; CDR2 reads FQNNGV. This CDR3 has 13 residues. The full variable domain, rest sourced from reference TRBV11-2 and TRBJ1-2, is EAGVAQSPRYKIIEKRQSVAFWCNPISGHATLYWYQQILGQGPKLLIQFQNNGVVDDSQLPKDRFSAERLKGVDSTLKIQPAKLEDSAVYLCASSLGGEDGYTFGSGTRLTVV.

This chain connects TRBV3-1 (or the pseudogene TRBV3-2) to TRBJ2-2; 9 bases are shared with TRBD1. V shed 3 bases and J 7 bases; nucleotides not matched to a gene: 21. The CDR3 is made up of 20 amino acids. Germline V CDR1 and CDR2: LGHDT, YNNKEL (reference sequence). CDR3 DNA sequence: TGTGCCAGCAGCCACCTATCAATACCGGGACAGGGAAATTATATCGGGGAGCTGTTTTTT. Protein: CASSHLSIPGQGNYIGELFF.

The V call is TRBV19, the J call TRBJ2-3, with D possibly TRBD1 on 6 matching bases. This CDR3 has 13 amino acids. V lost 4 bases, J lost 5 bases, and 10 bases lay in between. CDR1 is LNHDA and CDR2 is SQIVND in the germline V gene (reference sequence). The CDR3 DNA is TGTGCCAGTAGTAACAGGGATGGAGATACGCAGTATTTT. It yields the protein CASSNRDGDTQYF.

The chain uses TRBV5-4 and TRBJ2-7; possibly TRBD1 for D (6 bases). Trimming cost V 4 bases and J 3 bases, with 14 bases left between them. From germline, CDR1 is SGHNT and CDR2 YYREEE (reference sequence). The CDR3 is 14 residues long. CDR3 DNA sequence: TGTGCCAGCAGCCCCGGGACACCATACTACGAGCAGTACTTC. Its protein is CASSPGTPYYEQYF.

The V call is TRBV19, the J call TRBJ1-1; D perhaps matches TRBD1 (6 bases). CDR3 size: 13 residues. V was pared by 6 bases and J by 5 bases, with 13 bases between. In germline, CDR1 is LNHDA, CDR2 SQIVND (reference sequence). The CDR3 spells CASRDRLRTEAFF. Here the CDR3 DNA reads TGTGCCAGTAGAGACAGGCTCAGGACTGAAGCTTTCTTT.

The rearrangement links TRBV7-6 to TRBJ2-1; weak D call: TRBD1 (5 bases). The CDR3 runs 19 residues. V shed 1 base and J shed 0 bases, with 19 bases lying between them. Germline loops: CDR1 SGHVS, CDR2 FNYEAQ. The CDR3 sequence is CASSLETGTSESSYNEQFF. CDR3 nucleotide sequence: TGTGCCAGCAGCTTAGAAACAGGTACCTCCGAGAGCTCCTACAATGAGCAGTTCTTC.

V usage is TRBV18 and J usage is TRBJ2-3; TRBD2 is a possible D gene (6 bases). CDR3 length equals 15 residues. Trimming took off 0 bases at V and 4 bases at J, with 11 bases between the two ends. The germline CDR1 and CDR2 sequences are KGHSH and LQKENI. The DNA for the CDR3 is TGTGCCAGCTCACCACCGTCTAGCGCCCCAGATACGCAGTATTTT. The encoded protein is CASSPPSSAPDTQYF.

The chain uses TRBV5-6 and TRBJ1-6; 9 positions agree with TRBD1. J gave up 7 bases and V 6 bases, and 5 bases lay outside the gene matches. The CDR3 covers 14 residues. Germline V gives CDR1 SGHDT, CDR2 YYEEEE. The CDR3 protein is CASNKGQGNSPLHF. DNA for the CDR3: TGTGCCAGCAACAAGGGACAGGGAAATTCACCCCTCCACTTT.

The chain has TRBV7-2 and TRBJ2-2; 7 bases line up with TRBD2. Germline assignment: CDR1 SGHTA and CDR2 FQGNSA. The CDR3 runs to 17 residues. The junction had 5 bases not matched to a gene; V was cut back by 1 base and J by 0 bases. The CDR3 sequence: CASSLGDAGANTGELFF. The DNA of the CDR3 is TGTGCCAGCAGCTTAGGGGATGCGGGGGCGAACACCGGGGAGCTGTTTTTT.

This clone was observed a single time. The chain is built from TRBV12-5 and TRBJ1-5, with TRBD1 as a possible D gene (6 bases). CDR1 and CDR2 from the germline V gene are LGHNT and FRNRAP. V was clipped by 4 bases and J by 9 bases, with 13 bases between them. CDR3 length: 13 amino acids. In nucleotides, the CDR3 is TGTGCTAGTGGTTCCACAGGGTTCCGGCCCCAGCATTTT. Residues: CASGSTGFRPQHF.